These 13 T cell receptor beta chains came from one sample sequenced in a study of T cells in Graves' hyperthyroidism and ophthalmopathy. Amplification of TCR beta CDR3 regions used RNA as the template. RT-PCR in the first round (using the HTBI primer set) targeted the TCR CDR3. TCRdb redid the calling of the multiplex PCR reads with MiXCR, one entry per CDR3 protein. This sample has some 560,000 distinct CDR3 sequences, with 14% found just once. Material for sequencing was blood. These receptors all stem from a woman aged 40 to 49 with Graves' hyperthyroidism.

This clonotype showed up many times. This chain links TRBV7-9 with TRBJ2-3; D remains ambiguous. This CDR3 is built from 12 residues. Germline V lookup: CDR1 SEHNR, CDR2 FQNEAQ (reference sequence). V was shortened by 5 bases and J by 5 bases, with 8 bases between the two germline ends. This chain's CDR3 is CASSPDVDTQYF. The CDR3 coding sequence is TGTGCCAGCAGCCCCGACGTAGATACGCAGTATTTT.

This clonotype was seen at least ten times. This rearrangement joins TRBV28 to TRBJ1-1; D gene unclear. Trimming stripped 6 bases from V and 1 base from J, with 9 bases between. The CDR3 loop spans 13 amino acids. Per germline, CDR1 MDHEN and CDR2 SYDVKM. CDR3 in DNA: TGTGCCAGCAGCTCCCAGGAGAACACTGAAGCTTTCTTT. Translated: CASSSQENTEAFF.

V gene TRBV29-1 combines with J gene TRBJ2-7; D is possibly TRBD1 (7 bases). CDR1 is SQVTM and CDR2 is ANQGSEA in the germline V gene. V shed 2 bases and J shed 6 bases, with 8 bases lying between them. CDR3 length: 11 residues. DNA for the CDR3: TGCAGCGTTGAACAGGGGGGCGAGCAGTACTTC. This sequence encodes CSVEQGGEQYF.

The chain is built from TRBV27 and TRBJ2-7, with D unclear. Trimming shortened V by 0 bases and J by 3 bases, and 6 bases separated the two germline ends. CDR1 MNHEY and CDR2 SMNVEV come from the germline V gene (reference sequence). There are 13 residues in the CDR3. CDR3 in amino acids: CASSLSSDYEQYF. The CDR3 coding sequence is TGTGCCAGCAGTTTATCCTCAGACTACGAGCAGTACTTC.

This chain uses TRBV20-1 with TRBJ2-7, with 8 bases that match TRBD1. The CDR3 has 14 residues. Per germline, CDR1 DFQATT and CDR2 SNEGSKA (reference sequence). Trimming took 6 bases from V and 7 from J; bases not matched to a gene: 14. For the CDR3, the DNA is TGCAGTGCGGATCTACGACAGGGGCCGAGGGAGCAGTACTTC. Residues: CSADLRQGPREQYF.

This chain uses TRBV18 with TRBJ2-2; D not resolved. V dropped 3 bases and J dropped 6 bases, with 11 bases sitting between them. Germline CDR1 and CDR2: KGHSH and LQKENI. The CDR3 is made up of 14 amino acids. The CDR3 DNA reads TGTGCCAGCTCACCGGGAAAAAGGGCCGGGGAGCTGTTTTTT. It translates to CASSPGKRAGELFF.

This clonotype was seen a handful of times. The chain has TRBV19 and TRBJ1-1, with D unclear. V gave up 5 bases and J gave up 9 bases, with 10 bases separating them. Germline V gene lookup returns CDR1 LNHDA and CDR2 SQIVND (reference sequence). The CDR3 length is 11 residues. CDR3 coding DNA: TGTGCCAGTAGTTTTCTTGGGCAAGCTTTCTTT. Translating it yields CASSFLGQAFF.

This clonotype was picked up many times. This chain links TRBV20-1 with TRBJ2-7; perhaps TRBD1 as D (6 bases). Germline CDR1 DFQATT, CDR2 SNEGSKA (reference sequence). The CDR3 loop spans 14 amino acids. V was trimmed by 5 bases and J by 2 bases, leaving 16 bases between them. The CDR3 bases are TGCAGTGCTTCTATCCGGGACACTGCCTACGAGCAGTACTTC. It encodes CSASIRDTAYEQYF.

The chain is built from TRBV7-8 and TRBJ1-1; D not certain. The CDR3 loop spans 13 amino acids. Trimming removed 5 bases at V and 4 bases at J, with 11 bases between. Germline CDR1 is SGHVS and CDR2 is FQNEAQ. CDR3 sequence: CASSTPGTTEAFF. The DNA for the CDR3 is TGTGCCAGCAGCACACCGGGAACCACTGAAGCTTTCTTT. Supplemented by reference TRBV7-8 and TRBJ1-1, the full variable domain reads GAGVSQSPRYKVAKRGQDVALRCDPISGHVSLFWYQQALGQGPEFLTYFQNEAQLDKSGLPSDRFFAERPEGSVSTLKIQRTQQEDSAVYLCASSTPGTTEAFFGQGTRLTVV.

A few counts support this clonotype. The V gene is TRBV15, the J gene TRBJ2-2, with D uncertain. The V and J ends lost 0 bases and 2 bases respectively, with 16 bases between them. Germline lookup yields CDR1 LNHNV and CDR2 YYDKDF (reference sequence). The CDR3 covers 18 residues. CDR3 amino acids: CATSREVYRTTNTGELFF. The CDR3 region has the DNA TGTGCCACCAGCAGAGAAGTCTATCGCACAACTAACACCGGGGAGCTGTTTTTT.

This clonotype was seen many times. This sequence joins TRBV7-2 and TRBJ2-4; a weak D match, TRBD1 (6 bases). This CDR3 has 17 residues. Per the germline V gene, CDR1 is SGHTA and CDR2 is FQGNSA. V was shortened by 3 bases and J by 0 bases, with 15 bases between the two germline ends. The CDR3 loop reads CASSFTGLSLAKNIQYF. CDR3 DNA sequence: TGTGCCAGCAGCTTTACAGGGTTAAGTCTAGCCAAAAACATTCAGTACTTC. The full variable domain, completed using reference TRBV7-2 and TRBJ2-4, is GAGVSQSPSNKVTEKGKDVELRCDPISGHTALYWYRQSLGQGLEFLIYFQGNSAPDKSGLPSDRFSAERTGGSVSTLTIQRTQQEDSAVYLCASSFTGLSLAKNIQYFGAGTRLSVL.

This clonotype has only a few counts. CDR3 region: CSASSLTSGSRETQYF. CDR3 DNA: TGCAGTGCTAGTAGCTTGACTAGCGGGAGCCGCGAGACCCAGTACTTC. V and J are TRBV20-1 and TRBJ2-5; 12 bases are shared with TRBD2. CDR1 is DFQATT and CDR2 is SNEGSKA in the germline V gene (reference sequence). V gave up 3 bases and J gave up 5 bases; unmatched junction bases: 10. The CDR3 covers 16 residues.

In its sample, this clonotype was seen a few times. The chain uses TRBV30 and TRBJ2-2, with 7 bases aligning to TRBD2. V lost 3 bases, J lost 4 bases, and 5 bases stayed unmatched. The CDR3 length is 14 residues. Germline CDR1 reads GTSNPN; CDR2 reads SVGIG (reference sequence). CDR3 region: CAWRLGGITGELFF. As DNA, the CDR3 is TGTGCCTGGAGATTGGGAGGGATCACCGGGGAGCTGTTTTTT.